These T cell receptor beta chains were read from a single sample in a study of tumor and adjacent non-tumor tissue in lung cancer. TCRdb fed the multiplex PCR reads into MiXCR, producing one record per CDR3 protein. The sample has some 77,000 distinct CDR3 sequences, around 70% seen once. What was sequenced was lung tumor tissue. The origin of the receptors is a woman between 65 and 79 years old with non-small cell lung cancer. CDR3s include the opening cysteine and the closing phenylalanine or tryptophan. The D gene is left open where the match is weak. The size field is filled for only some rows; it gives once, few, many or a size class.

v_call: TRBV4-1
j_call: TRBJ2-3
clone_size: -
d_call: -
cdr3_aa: CVSSNRTPSTDTQYF
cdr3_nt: TGCGTCAGCAGCAATCGCACCCCTAGCACAGATACGCAGTATTTT

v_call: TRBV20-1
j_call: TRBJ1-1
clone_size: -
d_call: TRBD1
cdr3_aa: CSASRDSTATEAFF
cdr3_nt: TGCAGTGCTAGCCGGGACAGCACAGCCACTGAAGCTTTCTTT

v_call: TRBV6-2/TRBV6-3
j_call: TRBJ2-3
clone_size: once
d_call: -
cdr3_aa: CASSYSELEPTDTQYF
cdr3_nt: TGTGCCAGCAGTTATTCGGAACTAGAGCCCACAGATACGCAGTATTTT

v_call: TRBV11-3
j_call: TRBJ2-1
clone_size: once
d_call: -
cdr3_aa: CASTLQGSYNEQFF
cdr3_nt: TGTGCCAGCACCCTTCAGGGATCCTACAATGAGCAGTTCTTC

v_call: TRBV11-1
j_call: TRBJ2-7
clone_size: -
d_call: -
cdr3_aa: CASSFEGGLYEHYF
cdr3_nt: TGTGCCAGCAGCTTCGAAGGGGGTCTGTACGAGCATTACTTC

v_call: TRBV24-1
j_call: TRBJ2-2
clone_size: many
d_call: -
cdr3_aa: CATSKGPNTGELFF
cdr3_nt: TGTGCCACCAGTAAGGGTCCGAACACCGGGGAGCTGTTTTTT

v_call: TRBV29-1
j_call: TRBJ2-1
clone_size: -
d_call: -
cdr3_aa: CCVAGTVNDEQFF
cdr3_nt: TGCTGCGTTGCCGGGACGGTAAACGATGAGCAGTTCTTC

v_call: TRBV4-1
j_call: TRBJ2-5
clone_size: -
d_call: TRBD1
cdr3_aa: CASSQDLQGVTVRTESQYF
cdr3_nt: TGCGCCAGCAGCCAAGATCTCCAGGGGGTAACAGTGAGGACGGAGTCCCAGTACTTC

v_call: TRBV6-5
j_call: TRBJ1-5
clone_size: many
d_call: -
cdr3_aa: CASSAGFDNQPQHF
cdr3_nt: TGTGCCAGCAGTGCAGGGTTTGACAATCAGCCCCAGCATTTT

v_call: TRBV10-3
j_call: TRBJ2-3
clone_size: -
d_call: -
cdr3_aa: CAIGESLTYTDTQYF
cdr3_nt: TGTGCCATCGGTGAGTCGCTGACATACACAGATACGCAGTATTTT

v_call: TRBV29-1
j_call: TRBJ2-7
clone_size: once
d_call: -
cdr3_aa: CSVRLVGAPYEQYF
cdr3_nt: TGCAGCGTTCGCCTAGTGGGAGCGCCCTACGAGCAGTACTTT

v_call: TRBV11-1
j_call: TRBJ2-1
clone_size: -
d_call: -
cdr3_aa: CVSSYPSLGEQFF
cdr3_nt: TGTGTCAGCAGTTACCCTTCCCTGGGTGAGCAGTTCTTC

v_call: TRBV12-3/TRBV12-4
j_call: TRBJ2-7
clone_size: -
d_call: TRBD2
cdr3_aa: CASSLTSGTVFEQYF
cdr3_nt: TGTGCCAGCAGCTTAACTAGCGGGACTGTCTTCGAGCAGTACTTC

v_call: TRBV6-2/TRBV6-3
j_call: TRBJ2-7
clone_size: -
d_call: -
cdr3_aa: CASSYPAYEHYF
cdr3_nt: TGTGCTAGCAGTTACCCGGCCTACGAGCACTACTTC

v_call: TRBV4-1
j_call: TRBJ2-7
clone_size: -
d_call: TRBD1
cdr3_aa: CPSSQVVGQGASEQYF
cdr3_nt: TGCCCTAGCAGCCAAGTAGTGGGACAGGGGGCCTCCGAGCAGTACTTC

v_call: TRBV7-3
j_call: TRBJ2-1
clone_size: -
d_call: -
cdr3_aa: CATSAMASKTNEQFF
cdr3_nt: TGTGCCACCAGCGCAATGGCCTCTAAGACCAATGAGCAGTTCTTC

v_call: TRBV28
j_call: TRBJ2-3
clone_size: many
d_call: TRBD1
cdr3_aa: CASSPQPSGTESTDTQYF
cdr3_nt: TGTGCCAGCAGTCCCCAACCCTCCGGGACAGAAAGCACAGATACGCAGTATTTT

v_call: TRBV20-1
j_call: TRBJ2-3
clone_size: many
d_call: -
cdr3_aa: CSARERQGDSTSGSTDTQYF
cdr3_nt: TGCAGTGCTAGAGAGAGACAGGGGGATTCCACTAGCGGGAGCACAGATACGCAGTATTTT

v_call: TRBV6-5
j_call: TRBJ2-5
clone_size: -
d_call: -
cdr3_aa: CAGSYSLGKGEKTQYF
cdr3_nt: TGTGCCGGCAGTTACTCGCTTGGGAAGGGGGAAAAGACCCAGTACTTC

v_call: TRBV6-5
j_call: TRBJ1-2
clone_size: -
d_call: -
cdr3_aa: CASSNGSQGAYGYTF
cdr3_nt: TGTGCCAGCAGTAACGGCTCACAGGGAGCTTATGGCTACACCTTC

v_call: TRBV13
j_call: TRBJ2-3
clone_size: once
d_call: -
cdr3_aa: CASRSGTGGVDTQYF
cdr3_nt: TGTGCCAGCAGATCCGGGACTGGGGGTGTGGATACGCAGTATTTT

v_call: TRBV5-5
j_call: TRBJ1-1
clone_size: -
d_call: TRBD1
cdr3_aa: CASSCAGQAPMKTEAFF
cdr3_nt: TGTGCCAGCAGCTGTGCAGGACAGGCCCCGATGAAGACTGAAGCTTTCTTT

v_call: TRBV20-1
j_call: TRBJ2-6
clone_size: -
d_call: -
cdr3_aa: CRSQVSWANVLTF
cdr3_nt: TGCAGATCACAAGTCTCTTGGGCCAACGTCCTGACTTTC

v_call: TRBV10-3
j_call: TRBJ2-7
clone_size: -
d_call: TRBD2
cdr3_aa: CAAASGGSPYEQYF
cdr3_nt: TGTGCCGCAGCATCGGGCGGGAGCCCCTACGAGCAGTATTTC

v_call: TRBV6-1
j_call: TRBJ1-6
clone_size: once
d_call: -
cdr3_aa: CASSNGGLYNSPLHF
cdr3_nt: TGTGCCAGTAGCAATGGGGGCCTCTATAATTCACCCCTCCACTTT

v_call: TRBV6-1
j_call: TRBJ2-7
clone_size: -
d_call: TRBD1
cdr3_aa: CGSRTGTGASCEQYF
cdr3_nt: TGTGGCAGCAGAACCGGGACAGGGGCCTCCTGCGAGCAGTACTTC

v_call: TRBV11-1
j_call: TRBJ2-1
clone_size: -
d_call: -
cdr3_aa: CASSGDRRPYKQFF
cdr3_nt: TGTGCCAGCAGCGGAGACAGGCGGCCTTATAAGCAGTTCTTC

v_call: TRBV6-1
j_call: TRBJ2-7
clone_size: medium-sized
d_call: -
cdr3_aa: CASSETFYEQYF
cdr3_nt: TGTGCCAGCAGTGAAACATTTTACGAGCAGTACTTC

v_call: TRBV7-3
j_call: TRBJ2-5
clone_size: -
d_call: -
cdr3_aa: CTSSLVAEETQYF
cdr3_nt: TGTACCAGCAGCTTAGTAGCGGAAGAGACCCAGTACTTC

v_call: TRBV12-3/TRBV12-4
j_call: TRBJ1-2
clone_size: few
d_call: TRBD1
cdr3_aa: CASGLTGHYGYTF
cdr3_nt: TGTGCCAGCGGTTTGACAGGGCACTATGGATACACCTTC

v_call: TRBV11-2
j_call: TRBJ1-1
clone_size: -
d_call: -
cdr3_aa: CVSSFGGMNTEALF
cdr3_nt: TGTGTCAGTAGCTTTGGCGGCATGAACACTGAAGCTCTCTTT

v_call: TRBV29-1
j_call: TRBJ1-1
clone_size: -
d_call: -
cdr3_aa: CSVGLCREDTEAFF
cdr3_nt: TGCAGCGTTGGTTTGTGCAGGGAGGATACTGAAGCTTTCTTT

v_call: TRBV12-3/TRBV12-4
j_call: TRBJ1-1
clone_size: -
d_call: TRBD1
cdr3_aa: CANNWGDRGATEAFF
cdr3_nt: TGTGCCAACAATTGGGGAGACAGGGGGGCCACTGAAGCTTTCTTT

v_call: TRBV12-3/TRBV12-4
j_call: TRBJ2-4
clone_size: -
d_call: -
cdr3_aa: CASSERVLGTKNILYF
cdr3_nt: TGTGCCAGCAGCGAAAGGGTGCTGGGGACCAAAAACATTCTGTACTTC

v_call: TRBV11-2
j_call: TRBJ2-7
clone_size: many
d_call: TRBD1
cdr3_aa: CASSSRGTDTYEQYF
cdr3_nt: TGTGCCAGCAGCTCAAGGGGGACAGACACCTACGAGCAGTACTTC